Below, 7 T cell receptor beta chains from the same sample are listed, as sequenced in a study of T cell repertoires in cytomegalovirus infection. Using its own MiXCR run on the reads, TCRdb lists one record per CDR3 protein. The profile shows 71,000 or so distinct CDR3 sequences, roughly 20% of them singletons. No cognate antigen is known for these TCRs. Sequencing used CD8+ T cells from cultured PBMCs, obtained from culture after CMV antigen stimulation. The receptors come from a human donor in good health (CMV status not recorded). Some clones in this sample may be carry-over from other donors' samples.

The gene calls are TRBV7-9 and TRBJ1-1; 8 bases match TRBD1. In germline, CDR1 is SEHNR, CDR2 FQNEAQ (reference sequence). V dropped 0 bases and J dropped 4; count of bases not matched to a gene: 7. The CDR3 runs to 16 residues. The CDR3 sequence: CASSLAQGAGGTEAFF. In DNA, the CDR3 is TGTGCCAGCAGCTTAGCCCAGGGGGCGGGTGGCACTGAAGCTTTCTTT.

The chain carries TRBV12-3 or TRBV12-4 and TRBJ1-2; 7 bases map to TRBD1. The CDR3 spans 14 residues. With V trimmed by 6 bases and J by 4 bases, 8 bases remained unmatched. In nucleotides, the CDR3 is TGTGCCAGCAGCCGCAGGGGGGCAGGCTATGGCTACACCTTC. Translation: CASSRRGAGYGYTF.

The gene calls are TRBV12-3 or TRBV12-4 and TRBJ2-1; D remains unclear. V lost 7 bases and J 8 bases, leaving 24 bases between the germline ends. The CDR3 consists of 16 residues. The CDR3, as DNA: TGTGCCAGCACCCAAATAGGGCAGTCTGGCGCCCATGAGCAGTTCTTC. Protein product: CASTQIGQSGAHEQFF.

In its sample, this clonotype was seen a few times. The chain carries TRBV4-1 and TRBJ2-1; TRBD2 agrees at 9 bases. Germline V gives CDR1 MGHRA, CDR2 YSYEKL. CDR3 length equals 17 residues. Unmatched junction bases numbered 10, after V lost 2 bases and J lost 5 bases. CDR3 region: CASSQFSGGQGNNEQFF. The CDR3 DNA reads as TGCGCCAGCAGCCAATTTAGCGGGGGCCAGGGTAACAATGAGCAGTTCTTC.

This clonotype was observed a handful of times. The V call is TRBV7-2, the J call TRBJ2-3, with TRBD2 matching 10 bases. CDR3 size: 17 residues. The V and J ends lost 3 bases and 0 bases, in that order; junction bases with no gene match: 6. Germline CDR1 is SGHTA and CDR2 is FQGNSA. CDR3 loop: CASSFPSGGLSTDTQYF. In nucleotides, the CDR3 is TGTGCCAGCAGCTTTCCTAGCGGGGGTTTAAGCACAGATACGCAGTATTTT.

In its sample, this clonotype was seen a few times. J is TRBJ2-7 and V is TRBV7-8; D is perhaps TRBD1 (5 bases). Per the germline V gene, CDR1 is SGHVS and CDR2 is FQNEAQ. The CDR3 is 18 residues long. The V end was cut by 3 bases, the J end by 1 base, with 22 bases between. CDR3 sequence reads: CASSFNPVGAESSYEQYF. The CDR3 bases are TGTGCCAGCAGCTTCAATCCGGTAGGGGCCGAATCTTCCTACGAGCAGTACTTC.

Judged by abundance, this clonotype is medium-sized. The chain uses TRBV7-2 and TRBJ2-1, with D perhaps matching TRBD1 or TRBD2 (6 bases each). CDR1 is SGHTA and CDR2 is FQGNSA in the germline V gene. CDR3 size: 15 residues. The ends were cut back, 5 bases at V and 9 bases at J, with 20 bases in the middle. This CDR3 is CASSHRRGSQGEQFF. CDR3 coding DNA: TGTGCCAGCAGCCATAGGAGGGGGTCTCAGGGTGAGCAGTTCTTC.